This T cell receptor beta chain was recovered during a study of CD8 T cells in Susac syndrome. Study background: Sequenced Susac syndrome patients included roughly six with clinically active disease and about eight in remission.

The length of the CDR3 is 15 residues. Trimming cost V 3 bases and J 1 base, with 9 bases left between them. This clonotype has only one observation. Random-hexamer reverse transcription was applied to about 0.5 to 1 ug RNA. TCRdb independently ran MiXCR on the immunoSEQ multiplex PCR reads; one entry per CDR3 protein. This table has 170,000 or so distinct CDR3 sequences, roughly 95% appearing once. The source of this sequence is a human donor with Susac syndrome. The specimen sequenced was CD4+ T cells from PBMCs. The chain recombines TRBV12-3 or TRBV12-4 with TRBJ2-2; TRBD1 might be the D (5 bases). The CDR3 nucleotides are TGTGCCAGCAGTTTTTGGGGCGGGAACACCGGGGAGCTGTTTTTT. Translated: CASSFWGGNTGELFF.